Each of the 13 T cell receptor beta chains below was sequenced from the same sample in a study of early T cells in non-severe SARS-CoV-2 infection. A single record per CDR3 protein comes from TCRdb applying MiXCR to the 5' RACE reads. This sample has tens of thousands of distinct CDR3 sequences, with about 5.7% found just once. The specimen sequenced was whole blood. The origin of the receptors is an adult who was a healthcare worker with PCR-confirmed SARS-CoV-2 infection or an uninfected control (not recorded which).

Many counts were recorded for this clonotype. The J gene is TRBJ1-2, the V gene TRBV16; D gene uncertain. CDR1 and CDR2 (germline): KGHSY, FQNENV. The CDR3 has 13 amino acids. Trimming removed 0 bases at V and 6 bases at J, with 8 bases between. The CDR3 loop reads CASSQSSIDGYTF. CDR3 DNA sequence: TGTGCCAGCAGCCAATCCTCGATTGATGGCTACACCTTC.

This clonotype was detected ten times or more. The chain carries TRBV14 and TRBJ1-1, with D possibly being TRBD1 (6 bases). CDR3 length equals 15 residues. Germline V lookup: CDR1 SGHDN, CDR2 FVKESK. Trimming pared 4 bases from V and 1 base from J, leaving 13 bases between. In DNA, the CDR3 is TGTGCCAGCAGCCCCGTACAGGGAGCGAACACTGAAGCTTTCTTT. The encoded protein is CASSPVQGANTEAFF.

The sample holds a few counts of this clonotype. The gene calls are TRBV14 and TRBJ2-3; TRBD2 is a possible D gene (6 bases). CDR1 is SGHDN and CDR2 is FVKESK in the germline V gene. Trimming removed 3 bases from V and 5 bases from J, with 9 bases in between. The CDR3 has 13 amino acids. The CDR3 spells CASSHWREDTQYF. The CDR3 nucleotides are TGTGCCAGCAGCCATTGGAGGGAAGATACGCAGTATTTT. The full variable domain, in which reference TRBV14 and TRBJ2-3 provide the parts outside the CDR3, is EAGVTQFPSHSVIEKGQTVTLRCDPISGHDNLYWYRRVMGKEIKFLLHFVKESKQDESGMPNNRFLAERTGGTYSTLKVQPAELEDSGVYFCASSHWREDTQYFGPGTRLTVL.

This clonotype was seen at least ten times. The rearrangement uses TRBV11-2 and TRBJ2-2; D tentatively reads TRBD1 or TRBD2 (5 bases each). The germline V gene has CDR1 SGHAT and CDR2 FQNNGV. With 2 bases removed from V and 7 bases from J, the gap between germline ends came to 14 bases. The CDR3 has 15 amino acids. CDR3 sequence reads: CASSLNIGTNGELFF. The DNA of the CDR3 is TGTGCCAGCAGCTTAAATATCGGGACCAACGGGGAGCTGTTTTTT.

This clonotype was recorded at least ten times. The chain combines TRBV7-3 with TRBJ2-6, with unresolved D. Germline lookup yields CDR1 SGHTA and CDR2 FQGTGA. CDR3 length: 18 residues. V dropped 1 base and J dropped 4 bases, with 17 bases sitting between them. Written as DNA, the CDR3 is TGTGCCAGCAGCTTAAGAAGATCCCGGGCCAGCGGGGCCAACGTCCTGACTTTC. Residues: CASSLRRSRASGANVLTF. Full variable domain (rest looked up from reference TRBV7-3 and TRBJ2-6): GAGVSQTPSNKVTEKGKYVELRCDPISGHTALYWYRQSLGQGPEFLIYFQGTGAADDSGLPNDRFFAVRPEGSVSTLKIQRTERGDSAVYLCASSLRRSRASGANVLTFGAGSRLTVL.

The chain joins TRBV9 to TRBJ1-2; TRBD1 matches at 8 bases. The ends lost 3 bases at V and 2 bases at J; junction bases unmatched: 3. This CDR3 has 14 residues. Germline V gene sequence: CDR1 SGDLS, CDR2 YYNGEE. CDR3 protein: CASSEWDRNYGYTF. CDR3 nucleotides: TGTGCCAGCAGCGAGTGGGACAGGAACTATGGCTACACCTTC.

As for this clonotype: This sequence may be a read error, since a much larger clone differs from it by one base. The chain is built from TRBV5-8 and TRBJ2-1; the D gene is possibly TRBD1 (5 bases). V dropped 4 bases and J dropped 11 bases, with 19 bases sitting between them. Germline values: CDR1 SGHTS, CDR2 YDEGEE. CDR3 length equals 14 residues. The CDR3 region is CASSLGPSLTKQFF. The CDR3 DNA sequence: TGTGCCAGCAGCCTGGGGCCGTCCTTAACGAAGCAGTTCTTC.

This clonotype has ten or more counts. The chain combines TRBV20-1 with TRBJ2-7; TRBD2 matches at 15 bases. Germline trimming cut 5 bases from V and 0 bases from J; bases unmatched to any gene: 5. This CDR3 contains 16 residues. CDR1 and CDR2 from the germline V gene are DFQATT and SNEGSKA (reference sequence). The CDR3 coding sequence is TGCAGTGCTGGGACTAGCGGGAGGACAAACTCCTACGAGCAGTACTTC. Translation: CSAGTSGRTNSYEQYF.

This clonotype was observed many times. The J gene is TRBJ1-5, the V gene TRBV18; unclear D gene. Germline lookup yields CDR1 KGHSH and CDR2 LQKENI. The CDR3 has 13 amino acids. The V end lost 0 bases, the J end lost 9 bases, and 9 bases lay between the germline ends. The CDR3 region is CASSPPEGTPQHF. DNA for the CDR3: TGTGCCAGCTCACCACCGGAAGGTACGCCCCAGCATTTT.

The J gene is TRBJ2-3, the V gene TRBV5-4; 7 positions match TRBD1. The CDR3 covers 15 residues. The germline V gene encodes CDR1 SGHNT and CDR2 YYREEE (reference sequence). V gave up 2 bases and J gave up 3 bases; unmatched junction bases: 6. Here the CDR3 DNA reads TGTGCCAGCAGCTTCGACCAGGGACAGACAGATACGCAGTATTTT. It is translated as CASSFDQGQTDTQYF.

At least ten counts were recorded for this clonotype. The chain is built from TRBV7-9 and TRBJ2-5; D is undetermined. The CDR3 is 14 amino acids. The V and J ends lost 6 bases and 0 bases respectively, with 11 bases between them. The germline gives CDR1 SEHNR, CDR2 FQNEAQ (reference sequence). CDR3 bases: TGTGCCAGCAGTAAGGTTTCACACCAAGAGACCCAGTACTTC. This translates into CASSKVSHQETQYF.

The sample holds many counts of this clonotype. The chain joins TRBV10-2 to TRBJ2-7, with TRBD1 identical over 8 bases. The V and J ends lost 8 bases and 5 bases, in that order; junction bases with no gene match: 5. This CDR3 comprises 12 residues. CDR1 and CDR2 (germline): WSHSY, SAAADI. In nucleotides, the CDR3 is TGCGCCAGCGGACAGGGACTCAACGAGCAGTACGTC. It is translated as CASGQGLNEQYV.

The V call is TRBV4-3, the J call TRBJ2-1; perhaps D is TRBD1 or TRBD2 (5 bases each). V shed 0 bases and J shed 8 bases, with 17 bases lying between them. The CDR3 loop spans 16 amino acids. The germline V gene encodes CDR1 LGHNA and CDR2 YSLEER. In DNA form, the CDR3 reads TGCGCCAGCAGCCAAGATTGGGGACGGAATAGGGATGAGCAGTTCTTC. Amino acid sequence: CASSQDWGRNRDEQFF.